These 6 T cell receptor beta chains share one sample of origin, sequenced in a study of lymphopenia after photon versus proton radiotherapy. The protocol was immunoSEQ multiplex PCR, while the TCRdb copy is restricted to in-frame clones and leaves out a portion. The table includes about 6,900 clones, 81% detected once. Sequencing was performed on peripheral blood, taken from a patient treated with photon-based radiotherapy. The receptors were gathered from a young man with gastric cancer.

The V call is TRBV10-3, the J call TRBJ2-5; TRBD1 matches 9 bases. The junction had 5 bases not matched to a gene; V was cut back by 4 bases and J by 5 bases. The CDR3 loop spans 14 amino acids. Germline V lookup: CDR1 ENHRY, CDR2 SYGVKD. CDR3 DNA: TGTGCCATCAGTGGGGGACAGGGCACGGAGACCCAGTACTTC. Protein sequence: CAISGGQGTETQYF.

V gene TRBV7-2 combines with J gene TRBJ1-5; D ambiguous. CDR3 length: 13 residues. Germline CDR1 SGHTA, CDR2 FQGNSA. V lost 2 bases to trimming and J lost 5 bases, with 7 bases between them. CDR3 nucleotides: TGTGCCAGCAGCTTATGGCGGGATCAGCCCCAGCATTTT. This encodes CASSLWRDQPQHF.

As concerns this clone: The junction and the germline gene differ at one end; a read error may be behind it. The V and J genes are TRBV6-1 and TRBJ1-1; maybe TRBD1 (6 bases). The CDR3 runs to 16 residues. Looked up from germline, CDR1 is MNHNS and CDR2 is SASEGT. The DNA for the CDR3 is TGTGCCATCAGTGAGTCGTGGTGGTCAGGGGACACTGAAGCTTTCTTT. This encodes CAISESWWSGDTEAFF.

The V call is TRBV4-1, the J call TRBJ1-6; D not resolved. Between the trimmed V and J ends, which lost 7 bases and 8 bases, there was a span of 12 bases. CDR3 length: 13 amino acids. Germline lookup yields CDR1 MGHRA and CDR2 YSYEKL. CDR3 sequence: CASKSGVDSPLHF. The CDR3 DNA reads TGCGCCAGCAAGAGTGGTGTAGATTCACCCCTCCACTTT.

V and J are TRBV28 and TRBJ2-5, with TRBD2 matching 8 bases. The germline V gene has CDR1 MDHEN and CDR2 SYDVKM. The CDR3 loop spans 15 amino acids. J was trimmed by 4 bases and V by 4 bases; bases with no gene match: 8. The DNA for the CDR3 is TGTGCCAGCAGTTCGGGGGGGGTTCGGGCAGAGACCCAGTACTTC. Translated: CASSSGGVRAETQYF. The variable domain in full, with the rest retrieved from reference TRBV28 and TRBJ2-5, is DVKVTQSSRYLVKRTGEKVFLECVQDMDHENMFWYRQDPGLGLRLIYFSYDVKMKEKGDIPEGYSVSREKKERFSLILESASTNQTSMYLCASSSGGVRAETQYFGPGTRLLVL.

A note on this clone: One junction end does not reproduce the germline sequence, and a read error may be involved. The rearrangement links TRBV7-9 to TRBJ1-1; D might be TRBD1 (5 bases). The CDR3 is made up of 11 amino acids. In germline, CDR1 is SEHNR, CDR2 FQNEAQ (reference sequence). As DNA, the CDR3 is TGTGCCAGCAGCTTAGACCTAGACAGCCACTTT. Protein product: CASSLDLDSHF.